Following are 10 T cell receptor beta chains from one sample sequenced in a study of CD8 T cells in Susac syndrome (dated by TCRdb to the late 2010s). The library was obtained by the immunoSEQ multiplex PCR assay. RNA was extracted using the RNeasy kit, and about 0.45 to 1 ug of the RNA was reverse transcribed with random hexamers. In TCRdb, the public reads were trimmed at Q25 with fastp and aligned with MiXCR, with productive beta chains retained. Merged by CDR3 protein, the rows form single entries marked with the most common genes and DNA. For this sample the table gives approximately 120,000 distinct CDR3 sequences, of which 85% to 95% were detected only once. Over 0.1% of the sample rests with the top ten. The sample comprised CD8+ T cells from PBMCs. Receptor source: a human donor in good health.

This clonotype was observed a single time. This chain links TRBV6-4 with TRBJ2-1; 7 positions match TRBD1. V lost 5 bases, J lost 11 bases, and 9 bases stayed unmatched. Germline V gives CDR1 MRHNA, CDR2 SNTAGT. The CDR3 has 13 amino acids. This CDR3 reads CASSLDRSAQQFF. The DNA for the CDR3 is TGTGCCAGCAGTTTGGACAGGTCGGCGCAGCAGTTCTTC.

This chain connects TRBV20-1 to TRBJ1-2; no reliable D call. Looked up from germline, CDR1 is DFQATT and CDR2 is SNEGSKA (reference sequence). Trimming stripped 0 bases from V and 4 bases from J, with 12 bases between. This CDR3 is 14 amino acids long. CDR3 sequence reads: CSARDAGSSYGYTF. CDR3 in DNA: TGCAGTGCTAGAGATGCTGGCAGTTCCTATGGCTACACCTTC.

This chain connects TRBV5-4 to TRBJ2-5; D is perhaps TRBD1 or TRBD2 (5 bases each). Germline CDR1 SGHNT, CDR2 YYREEE (reference sequence). Between the trimmed V and J ends, which lost 1 base and 5 bases, there was a span of 9 bases. CDR3 length: 13 amino acids. The CDR3: CASSLWGSETQYF. In nucleotides, the CDR3 is TGTGCCAGCAGCTTGTGGGGGAGTGAGACCCAGTACTTC. Full variable domain (rest looked up from reference TRBV5-4 and TRBJ2-5): ETGVTQSPTHLIKTRGQQVTLRCSSQSGHNTVSWYQQALGQGPQFIFQYYREEENGRGNFPPRFSGLQFPNYSSELNVNALELDDSALYLCASSLWGSETQYFGPGTRLLVL.

This chain joins TRBV12-3 or TRBV12-4 and TRBJ1-2, with D tentatively TRBD1 (5 bases). Between the trimmed V and J ends, which lost 5 bases and 8 bases, there was a span of 9 bases. This CDR3 has 11 residues. CDR3 sequence: CASSLGTGYTF. DNA for the CDR3: TGTGCCAGCAGTCTGGGGACCGGCTACACCTTC.

This clonotype appeared a single time. The V gene is TRBV13, the J gene TRBJ2-3; no clear D. The CDR3 is 16 amino acids. V gave up 2 bases and J gave up 4 bases, with 16 bases separating them. Germline assignment: CDR1 PRHDT and CDR2 FYEKMQ (reference sequence). CDR3 amino acids: CASSLKGTLDADTQYF. CDR3 nucleotide sequence: TGTGCCAGCAGCTTAAAGGGCACGCTTGATGCAGATACGCAGTATTTT. The variable domain in full, completed from reference TRBV13 and TRBJ2-3, reads AAGVIQSPRHLIKEKRETATLKCYPIPRHDTVYWYQQGPGQDPQFLISFYEKMQSDKGSIPDRFSAQQFSDYHSELNMSSLELGDSALYFCASSLKGTLDADTQYFGPGTRLTVL.

The V and J genes are TRBV12-3 or TRBV12-4 and TRBJ2-1, with D perhaps TRBD1 (6 bases). This CDR3 has 14 residues. V was pared by 3 bases and J by 8 bases, with 14 bases between. CDR3 loop: CASSLGLTGHEQFF. The CDR3 coding sequence is TGTGCCAGCAGTTTGGGCCTCACAGGGCATGAGCAGTTCTTC.

The chain employs TRBV7-3 and TRBJ2-5, with TRBD1 identical over 12 bases. With V trimmed by 5 bases and J by 6 bases, 10 bases remained unmatched. Germline CDR1 SGHTA, CDR2 FQGTGA. CDR3 length: 16 amino acids. The CDR3 nucleotides are TGTGCCAGCAGCATTTTCCCGGGACAGGGGGCAAAGACCCAGTACTTC. Protein sequence: CASSIFPGQGAKTQYF.

The chain links TRBV30 to TRBJ2-1, with D hard to call. The CDR3 sequence is 10 residues long. Germline lookup yields CDR1 GTSNPN and CDR2 SVGIG (reference sequence). Trimming took off 0 bases at V and 9 bases at J, with 3 bases between the two ends. As DNA, the CDR3 is TGTGCCTGGAGTGTAGGTGAGCAGTTCTTC. Translation gives CAWSVGEQFF.

The V and J genes are TRBV20-1 and TRBJ2-1; D might be TRBD2 (6 bases). Trimming took off 4 bases at V and 5 bases at J, with 18 bases between the two ends. CDR3 length: 15 amino acids. Looked up from germline, CDR1 is DFQATT and CDR2 is SNEGSKA (reference sequence). For the CDR3, the DNA is TGCAGTGCTACTAGAAGAGCGGGTCGTAACAATGAGCAGTTCTTC. It codes for CSATRRAGRNNEQFF.

This clonotype appeared a single time. The rearrangement uses TRBV13 and TRBJ1-2; unclear D gene. V shed 4 bases and J shed 2 bases, with 14 bases lying between them. Germline-derived CDR1 and CDR2 are PRHDT and FYEKMQ (reference sequence). This CDR3 is built from 15 residues. The CDR3 nucleotides read TGTGCCAGCAGCTCTTCTCAGGCGCGCAACTATGGCTACACCTTC. It encodes CASSSSQARNYGYTF.